The present T cell receptor (beta chain) was sequenced within a study of blood T cell repertoires in COVID-19. Looking at the study overall: The study drew acute and convalescent COVID-19 samples from the United States, Italy and Spain.

This CDR3 is built from 11 residues. V lost 2 bases and J 8 bases, leaving 9 bases between the germline ends. The germline gives CDR1 DFQATT, CDR2 SNEGSKA (reference sequence). As for this clone: The sample holds other DNA sequences that translate to the same CDR3.

In the source study's methods: The assay estimated nucleated cells by amplifying reference gene primers. Assay used: immunoSEQ multiplex PCR; TCRdb lists only in-frame clones, some missing. From that table come the V and J calls and clone size; the DNA was used to work out D and trimming. The sample comprises roughly 150,000 clones, roughly nine tenths of which are singletons, and under 4.5% rests with the top ten. The V call is TRBV20-1, the J call TRBJ1-2; D not resolved. The TCR sequence derives from a woman in her 70s with acute or convalescent COVID-19. Sequenced sample: peripheral blood. CDR3 coding DNA: TGCAGTGCTAGATCCGGGTACGGCTACACCTTC. Amino acids: CSARSGYGYTF.